The 30 T cell receptor beta chains below come from one sample, sequenced in a study of control samples from healthy donors and cancer patients. Profiling relied on immunoSEQ multiplex PCR, and the TCRdb table lists in-frame clones only, not all of them. The sample yields 120,000 or so clones, more than 75% seen once. Sequencing was carried out using blood. The receptors come from a man in his forties in good health.

The chain combines TRBV7-3 with TRBJ2-6; TRBD2 is a possible D gene (7 bases). Germline V CDR1 and CDR2: SGHTA, FQGTGA. The CDR3 is 16 residues long. V shed 5 bases and J shed 5 bases, with 16 bases lying between them. The CDR3 DNA follows: TGTGCCAGCAGCCCCACGGGGGGCGGGAGGGCCAACGTCCTGACTTTC. It encodes CASSPTGGGRANVLTF.

There are many counts of this clone. This same CDR3 is encoded by further DNA sequences in the sample. The chain recombines TRBV7-2 with TRBJ1-5, with D maybe TRBD1 (6 bases). The CDR3 has 18 residues. The V and J ends lost 0 bases and 7 bases respectively, with 22 bases between them. The germline gives CDR1 SGHTA, CDR2 FQGNSA. The CDR3 loop reads CASSLAIGGVSWGQPQHF. As DNA, the CDR3 is TGTGCCAGCAGCTTAGCGATAGGGGGGGTCTCCTGGGGGCAGCCCCAGCATTTT.

V usage is TRBV11-3 and J usage is TRBJ2-1, with D perhaps being TRBD1 or TRBD2 (5 bases each). The CDR3 covers 15 residues. V was cut by 3 bases and J by 0 bases, with 9 bases left in between. Germline-derived CDR1 and CDR2 are SGHNT and YENEEA. The CDR3 here is CASSFGDHSYNEQFF. The CDR3 DNA sequence: TGTGCCAGCAGCTTTGGGGACCACTCCTACAATGAGCAGTTCTTC.

This chain uses TRBV19 with TRBJ2-3; perhaps TRBD2 as D (5 bases). This CDR3 is built from 14 residues. V was cut by 9 bases and J by 2 bases, with 15 bases left in between. CDR1 is LNHDA and CDR2 is SQIVND in the germline V gene (reference sequence). The DNA for the CDR3 is TGTGCCAGCCGAGGCCTGCGGGTCACAGATACGCAGTATTTT. Translated, it gives CASRGLRVTDTQYF.

The count of this clone is one. The CDR3: CAARGAGYQETQYF. CDR3 nucleotide sequence: TGTGCCGCACGGGGGGCCGGGTACCAAGAGACCCAGTACTTC. The chain combines TRBV6-5 with TRBJ2-5, with D maybe TRBD2 (7 bases). The germline V gene has CDR1 MNHEY and CDR2 SVGAGI. V was trimmed by 11 bases and J by 0 bases, leaving 16 bases between them. This CDR3 is built from 14 residues.

The chain joins TRBV15 to TRBJ2-5; D tentatively fits TRBD1 or TRBD2 (6 bases each). V was shortened by 0 bases and J by 7 bases, with 15 bases between the two germline ends. This CDR3 spans 15 amino acids. Per the germline V gene, CDR1 is LNHNV and CDR2 is YYDKDF (reference sequence). Here the CDR3 reads CATSRDREARGTQYF. CDR3 coding DNA: TGTGCCACCAGCAGAGATAGGGAGGCCAGGGGGACCCAGTACTTC.

The sample holds one count of this clone. This chain links TRBV10-3 with TRBJ2-7; no reliable D call. The CDR3 runs to 14 residues. V lost 4 bases and J lost 2, with 12 bases in between. Germline loops: CDR1 ENHRY, CDR2 SYGVKD. CDR3 in amino acids: CAISGGSGAYEQYF. CDR3 coding DNA: TGTGCCATCAGTGGTGGTTCAGGTGCCTACGAGCAGTACTTC.

For the CDR3, the DNA is TGCGCCAGCAGCCGGACAGGGCTTTCCGGGGATACGCAGTATTTT. Encoded protein: CASSRTGLSGDTQYF. The chain links TRBV5-1 to TRBJ2-3; 8 bases line up with TRBD1. The CDR3 length is 15 residues. J was trimmed by 6 bases and V by 4 bases; bases with no gene match: 10. Germline V gene data show CDR1 as SGHRS and CDR2 as YFSETQ.

The chain joins TRBV15 to TRBJ1-4, with D maybe TRBD1 (6 bases). Per germline, CDR1 LNHNV and CDR2 YYDKDF (reference sequence). Deletions cut 1 base from V and 3 bases from J, with 12 bases between. CDR3 length equals 16 residues. CDR3 in amino acids: CATSRARGGANEKLFF. CDR3 nucleotide sequence: TGTGCCACCAGCAGAGCTCGAGGGGGAGCTAATGAAAAACTGTTTTTT.

J is TRBJ2-2 and V is TRBV18; no reliable D call. V was pared by 3 bases and J by 6 bases, with 17 bases between. Germline values: CDR1 KGHSH, CDR2 LQKENI. This CDR3 has 16 amino acids. CDR3 in amino acids: CASSPSRNHLSGELFF. DNA of the CDR3: TGTGCCAGCTCACCTTCTAGGAATCACCTTTCCGGGGAGCTGTTTTTT.

This chain joins TRBV6-2 or TRBV6-3 and TRBJ1-5; tentative D call: TRBD1 (5 bases). Trimming shortened V by 3 bases and J by 2 bases, and 14 bases separated the two germline ends. Germline V gene data show CDR1 as MNHEY and CDR2 as SVGEGT. CDR3 size: 16 residues. The CDR3 coding sequence is TGTGCCAGCAGTTATTCTGGGGGACGGGGCAATCAGCCCCAGCATTTT. It is translated as CASSYSGGRGNQPQHF.

The chain couples TRBV19 to TRBJ1-3; a possible D gene is TRBD1 (5 bases). The V end lost 5 bases, the J end lost 4 bases, and 12 bases lay between the germline ends. This CDR3 has 14 amino acids. The germline V gene encodes CDR1 LNHDA and CDR2 SQIVND (reference sequence). CDR3 nucleotide sequence: TGTGCCAGTAGTGTGACAGCCAAAGGAAACACCATATATTTT. Residues: CASSVTAKGNTIYF.

The chain couples TRBV2 to TRBJ1-6; 7 bases are shared with TRBD1. Per germline, CDR1 SNHLY and CDR2 FYNNEI. CDR3 size: 16 residues. J gave up 9 bases and V 0 bases, and 8 bases lay outside the gene matches. CDR3 residues: CASSEAFAGGGSPLHF. The DNA for the CDR3 is TGTGCCAGCAGTGAAGCTTTTGCAGGGGGAGGTTCACCCCTCCACTTT.

The gene calls are TRBV5-6 and TRBJ1-2, with D possibly matching TRBD1 (6 bases). The ends were cut back, 1 base at V and 5 bases at J, with 9 bases in the middle. The CDR3 has 13 amino acids. Looked up from germline, CDR1 is SGHDT and CDR2 is YYEEEE. The CDR3 sequence: CASSLQGRYGYTF. The CDR3 DNA follows: TGTGCCAGCAGCTTGCAGGGGAGGTATGGCTACACCTTC.

The chain combines TRBV7-6 with TRBJ2-3, with 10 bases fitting TRBD2. CDR1 and CDR2 from the germline V gene are SGHVS and FNYEAQ. Trimming at V came to 0 bases and at J to 1 base, leaving 1 base not matched to a gene. The CDR3 has 16 amino acids. DNA for the CDR3: TGTGCCAGCAGCTTAGCAACTAGCGGGGGCACAGATACGCAGTATTTT. It translates to CASSLATSGGTDTQYF.

The chain employs TRBV19 and TRBJ2-3; D gene unclear. The CDR3 is made up of 12 amino acids. In germline, CDR1 is LNHDA, CDR2 SQIVND (reference sequence). The V gene lost 6 bases and the J gene lost 5 bases, with 9 bases spanning the gap. CDR3 nucleotides: TGTGCCAGTAGCATGGGGTTAGATACGCAGTATTTT. Protein sequence: CASSMGLDTQYF.

This rearrangement joins TRBV24-1 to TRBJ2-3; 7 bases agree with TRBD2. The germline gives CDR1 KGHDR, CDR2 SFDVKD. CDR3 size: 14 residues. Trimming removed 3 bases from V and 2 bases from J; junction bases left unmatched: 1. This CDR3 reads CATSDSGVTDTQYF. CDR3 nucleotide sequence: TGTGCCACCAGTGATAGCGGGGTCACAGATACGCAGTATTTT.

The genes are TRBV7-9 and TRBJ2-3; 10 positions agree with TRBD2. Germline CDR1 SEHNR, CDR2 FQNEAQ (reference sequence). The CDR3 contains 16 residues. V lost 3 bases to trimming and J lost 4 bases; unmatched junction nucleotides: 7. CDR3 residues: CASSFSGGPPPDTQYF. DNA for the CDR3: TGTGCCAGCAGCTTTAGCGGGGGGCCTCCCCCAGATACGCAGTATTTT.

In regard to this clone: This specimen includes other DNA sequences encoding the same CDR3. V is TRBV7-3 and J is TRBJ2-3; TRBD2 aligns across 8 bases. Per the germline V gene, CDR1 is SGHTA and CDR2 is FQGTGA. V lost 5 bases, J lost 2 bases, and 6 bases stayed unmatched. CDR3 length equals 15 residues. CDR3 residues: CASSLRGGVTDTQYF. In DNA, the CDR3 is TGTGCCAGCAGCCTACGGGGGGGGGTCACAGATACGCAGTATTTT.

This clone was recorded many times. V gene TRBV7-7 combines with J gene TRBJ2-2, with unresolved D. V lost 1 base and J lost 1, with 4 bases in between. This CDR3 comprises 14 residues. Germline V lookup: CDR1 SSHAT, CDR2 FNYEAQ (reference sequence). The chain's CDR3 is CASSLEMNTGELFF. CDR3 sequence (DNA): TGTGCCAGCAGCTTAGAAATGAACACCGGGGAGCTGTTTTTT.

This clone was counted a few times. J is TRBJ1-6 and V is TRBV7-9, with 9 bases fitting TRBD1. The CDR3 is 15 amino acids. Germline CDR1 is SEHNR and CDR2 is FQNEAQ (reference sequence). V was pared by 2 bases and J by 9 bases, with 5 bases of the junction left unmatched. Here the CDR3 reads CASSLNRGRLSPLHF. The CDR3 bases are TGTGCCAGCAGCTTAAACAGGGGGCGACTTTCACCCCTCCACTTT.

CDR3 sequence (DNA): TGTGCCAGCAGCCAGGGAGGGACAAAGTATAGCAATCAGCCCCAGCATTTT. It encodes CASSQGGTKYSNQPQHF. The chain joins TRBV7-8 to TRBJ1-5; D perhaps matches TRBD1 (6 bases). CDR3 size: 17 residues. Trimming cost V 5 bases and J 0 bases, with 17 bases left between them. Germline V gene lookup returns CDR1 SGHVS and CDR2 FQNEAQ.

The CDR3, as DNA: TGTGCCAGCAGCCGATCGGGGACGCGTTACAATGAGCAGTTCTTC. Translation: CASSRSGTRYNEQFF. The V and J genes are TRBV11-3 and TRBJ2-1; D assignment may be TRBD1 or TRBD2 (5 bases each). The CDR3 runs 15 residues. The germline V and J ends were trimmed by 5 bases and 4 bases, with 15 bases remaining between them. Germline CDR1 reads SGHNT; CDR2 reads YENEEA. Full variable domain (remainder filled in from reference TRBV11-3 and TRBJ2-1): EAGVVQSPRYKIIEKKQPVAFWCNPISGHNTLYWYLQNLGQGPELLIRYENEEAVDDSQLPKDRFSAERLKGVDSTLKIQPAELGDSAVYLCASSRSGTRYNEQFFGPGTRLTVL.

The chain links TRBV5-1 to TRBJ1-1; 8 bases map to TRBD1. The V and J ends lost 0 bases and 0 bases, in that order; junction bases with no gene match: 1. Germline CDR1 reads SGHRS; CDR2 reads YFSETQ. The CDR3 has 15 residues. CDR3 coding DNA: TGCGCCAGCAGCTTGGTACAGGGGGTGAACACTGAAGCTTTCTTT. Amino acid sequence: CASSLVQGVNTEAFF.

The count of this clone is one. The chain has TRBV9 and TRBJ1-3; possible D gene TRBD1, 5 bases. V lost 4 bases and J 3 bases, leaving 14 bases between the germline ends. Germline V CDR1 and CDR2: SGDLS, YYNGEE. This CDR3 is built from 15 residues. For the CDR3, the DNA is TGTGCCAGCAGCCTCCAGGGATCCAATGGAAACACCATATATTTT. Translated: CASSLQGSNGNTIYF.

In its sample, this clone was seen once. The chain combines TRBV5-4 with TRBJ1-1; D ambiguous. Looked up from germline, CDR1 is SGHNT and CDR2 is YYREEE (reference sequence). CDR3 length equals 13 residues. Trimming took 2 bases from V and 1 from J, leaving 6 bases between them. The CDR3 loop reads CASSFGPNTEAFF. Here the CDR3 DNA reads TGTGCCAGCAGCTTCGGCCCGAACACTGAAGCTTTCTTT.

This clone has just a few counts. The rearrangement uses TRBV18 and TRBJ2-5; tentative D call: TRBD1 (6 bases). This CDR3 is 13 amino acids long. CDR1 and CDR2 (germline): KGHSH, LQKENI. The V and J ends lost 3 bases and 4 bases respectively, with 9 bases between them. The CDR3 here is CASSPDSLETQYF. The CDR3 nucleotides are TGTGCCAGCTCACCGGACAGTTTAGAGACCCAGTACTTC.

This chain joins TRBV6-2 or TRBV6-3 and TRBJ1-2; D perhaps matches TRBD1 (5 bases). The CDR3 sequence is 13 residues long. Looked up from germline, CDR1 is MNHEY and CDR2 is SVGEGT. The V gene lost 4 bases and the J gene lost 6 bases, with 12 bases spanning the gap. The CDR3 bases are TGTGCCAGCAGTTGGATGGGGCAAAATGGCTACACCTTC. The encoded protein is CASSWMGQNGYTF.

This rearrangement joins TRBV6-4 to TRBJ1-2; D is uncertain. V was shortened by 0 bases and J by 8 bases, with 10 bases between the two germline ends. The V gene's germline CDR1 is MRHNA and CDR2 SNTAGT. CDR3 size: 13 residues. CDR3 sequence (DNA): TGTGCCAGCAGTGACTCGCGGCGGTTGGGCTACACCTTC. This codes for CASSDSRRLGYTF.

This chain connects TRBV7-8 to TRBJ1-4; D is unclear. V gave up 6 bases and J gave up 3 bases, with 11 bases separating them. This CDR3 comprises 14 residues. Per germline, CDR1 SGHVS and CDR2 FQNEAQ. The DNA for the CDR3 is TGTGCCAGCAGTTTGACGTGGTCTAATGAAAAACTGTTTTTT. Protein product: CASSLTWSNEKLFF.